This section outlines one T cell receptor (beta chain) sequence together with its context. The length of the CDR3 is 13 residues. The ends were cut back, 3 bases at V and 3 bases at J, with 9 bases in the middle. The germline V gene encodes CDR1 MNHNS and CDR2 SASEGT. The sample is drawn from a study of blood T cell repertoires in COVID-19. At the level of the study: There were acute and convalescent COVID-19 samples, and they came from the United States, Italy and Spain. T cells, B-cell-depleted T cells, or PBMCs provided the cDNA or gDNA that served as material.

Sequencing was performed with immunoSEQ multiplex PCR; in TCRdb, only in-frame clones are kept and a portion is missing. The data contain roughly 120,000 clones, 75% to 80% of them seen just once; the ten biggest clones take up roughly 7.9%. The specimen sequenced was peripheral blood. This TCR was sampled from a human donor in a cohort sampled during active COVID-19. V usage is TRBV6-1 and J usage is TRBJ2-7; D is perhaps TRBD1 (5 bases). The CDR3 sequence: CASSESGFYEQYF. In DNA, the CDR3 is TGTGCCAGCAGTGAGTCAGGGTTCTACGAGCAGTACTTC.